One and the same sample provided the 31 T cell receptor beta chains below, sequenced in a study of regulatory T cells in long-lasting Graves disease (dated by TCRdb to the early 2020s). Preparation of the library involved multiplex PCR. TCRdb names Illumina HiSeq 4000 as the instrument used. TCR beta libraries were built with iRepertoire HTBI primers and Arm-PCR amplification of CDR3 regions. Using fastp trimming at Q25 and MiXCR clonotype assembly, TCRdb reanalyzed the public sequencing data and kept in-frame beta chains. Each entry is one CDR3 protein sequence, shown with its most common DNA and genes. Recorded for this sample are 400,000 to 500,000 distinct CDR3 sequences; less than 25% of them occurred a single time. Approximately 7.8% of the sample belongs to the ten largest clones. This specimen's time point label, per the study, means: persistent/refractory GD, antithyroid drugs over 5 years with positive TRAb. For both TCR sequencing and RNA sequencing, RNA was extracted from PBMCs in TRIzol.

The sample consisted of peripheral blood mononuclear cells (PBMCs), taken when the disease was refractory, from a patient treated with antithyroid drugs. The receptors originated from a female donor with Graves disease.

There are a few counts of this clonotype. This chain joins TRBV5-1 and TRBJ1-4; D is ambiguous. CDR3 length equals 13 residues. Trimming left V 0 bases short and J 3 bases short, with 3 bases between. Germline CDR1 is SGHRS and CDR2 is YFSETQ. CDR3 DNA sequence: TGCGCCAGCAGCTTGGAAGCTAATGAAAAACTGTTTTTT. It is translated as CASSLEANEKLFF.

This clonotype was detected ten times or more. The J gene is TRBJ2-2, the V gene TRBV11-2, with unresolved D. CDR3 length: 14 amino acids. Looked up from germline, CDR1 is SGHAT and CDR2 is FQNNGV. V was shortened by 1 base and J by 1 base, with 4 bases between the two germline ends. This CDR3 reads CASSLVRNTGELFF. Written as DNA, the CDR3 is TGTGCCAGCAGCTTAGTTAGGAACACCGGGGAGCTGTTTTTT.

CDR3 in DNA: TGTGCCAGCAGTACGGGACTAGCGGGAGGGACGACCCTGGCAGATACGCAGTATTTT. It translates to CASSTGLAGGTTLADTQYF. V usage is TRBV5-6 and J usage is TRBJ2-3; the match to TRBD2 covers 16 bases. V was clipped by 5 bases and J by 4 bases; unmatched bases: 13. The CDR3 length is 19 residues. Germline CDR1 is SGHDT and CDR2 is YYEEEE.

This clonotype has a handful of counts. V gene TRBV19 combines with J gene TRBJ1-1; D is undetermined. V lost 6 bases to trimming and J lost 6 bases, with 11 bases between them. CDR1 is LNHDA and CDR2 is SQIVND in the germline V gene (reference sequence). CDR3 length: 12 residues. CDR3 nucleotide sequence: TGTGCCAGTAGGGGAGAAGGTCCTGAAGCTTTCTTT. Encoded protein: CASRGEGPEAFF.

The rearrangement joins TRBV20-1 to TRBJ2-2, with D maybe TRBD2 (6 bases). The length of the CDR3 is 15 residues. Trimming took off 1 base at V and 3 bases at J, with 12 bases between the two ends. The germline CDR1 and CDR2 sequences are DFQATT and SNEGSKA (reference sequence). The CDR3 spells CSARGRDLYTGELFF. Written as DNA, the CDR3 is TGCAGTGCTAGAGGTCGGGACTTATACACCGGGGAGCTGTTTTTT.

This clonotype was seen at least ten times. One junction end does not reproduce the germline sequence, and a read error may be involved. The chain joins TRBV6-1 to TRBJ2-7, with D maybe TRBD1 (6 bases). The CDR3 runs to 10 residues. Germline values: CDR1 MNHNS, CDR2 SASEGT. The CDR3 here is CASSERTANF. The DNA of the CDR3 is TGTGCCAGCAGTGAAAGGACAGCCAACTTC.

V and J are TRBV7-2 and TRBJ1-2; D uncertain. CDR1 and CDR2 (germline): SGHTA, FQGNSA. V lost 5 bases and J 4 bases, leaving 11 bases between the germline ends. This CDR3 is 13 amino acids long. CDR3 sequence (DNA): TGTGCCAGCAGCGCGGACTTGGGCTATGGCTACACCTTC. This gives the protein CASSADLGYGYTF.

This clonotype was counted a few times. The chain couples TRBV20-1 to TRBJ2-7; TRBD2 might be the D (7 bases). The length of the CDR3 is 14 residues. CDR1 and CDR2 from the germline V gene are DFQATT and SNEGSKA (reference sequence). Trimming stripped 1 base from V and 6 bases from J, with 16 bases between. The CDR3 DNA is TGCAGTGCTAGAGGGAGGTCAGGGGAGGGCGAGCAGTACTTC. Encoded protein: CSARGRSGEGEQYF.

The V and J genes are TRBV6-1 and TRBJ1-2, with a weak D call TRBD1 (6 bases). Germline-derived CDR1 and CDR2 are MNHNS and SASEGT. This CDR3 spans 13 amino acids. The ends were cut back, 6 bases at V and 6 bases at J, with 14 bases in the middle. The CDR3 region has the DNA TGTGCCAGCAGCCAGCCAAAGGGGGATGGCTACACCTTC. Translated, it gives CASSQPKGDGYTF.

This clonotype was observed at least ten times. The CDR3 nucleotides are TGCAGTGCTAGAGATTTACGCGTTTCCTACGAGCAGTACTTC. Protein: CSARDLRVSYEQYF. This rearrangement joins TRBV20-1 to TRBJ2-7; D is undetermined. The V end was cut by 0 bases, the J end by 1 base, with 10 bases between. CDR1 and CDR2 (germline): DFQATT, SNEGSKA (reference sequence). CDR3 length equals 14 residues.

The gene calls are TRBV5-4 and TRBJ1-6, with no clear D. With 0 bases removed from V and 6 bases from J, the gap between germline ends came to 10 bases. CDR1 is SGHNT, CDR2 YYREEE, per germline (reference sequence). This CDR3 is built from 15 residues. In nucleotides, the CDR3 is TGTGCCAGCAGCTTGGGACTCTCGGGTAATTCACCCCTCCACTTT. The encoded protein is CASSLGLSGNSPLHF.

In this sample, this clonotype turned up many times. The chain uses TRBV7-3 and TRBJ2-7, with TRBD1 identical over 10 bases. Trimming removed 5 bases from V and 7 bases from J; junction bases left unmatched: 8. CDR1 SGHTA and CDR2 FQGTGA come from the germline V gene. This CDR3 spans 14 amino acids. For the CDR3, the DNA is TGTGCCAGCAGCCCGACAGGGGGCGGGGGGGAGCAGTACTTC. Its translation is CASSPTGGGGEQYF.

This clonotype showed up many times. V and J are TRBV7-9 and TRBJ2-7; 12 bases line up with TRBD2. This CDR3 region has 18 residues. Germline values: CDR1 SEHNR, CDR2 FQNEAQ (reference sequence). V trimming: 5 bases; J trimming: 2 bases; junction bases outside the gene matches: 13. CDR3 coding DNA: TGTGCCAGCAGCCCAAACCCGACTAGCGGGAGACCCACCTACGAGCAGTACTTC. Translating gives CASSPNPTSGRPTYEQYF.

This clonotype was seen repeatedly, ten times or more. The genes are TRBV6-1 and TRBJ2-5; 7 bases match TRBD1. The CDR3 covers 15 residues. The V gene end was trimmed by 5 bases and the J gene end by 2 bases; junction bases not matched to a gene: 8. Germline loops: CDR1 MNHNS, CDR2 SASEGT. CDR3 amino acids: CASSPKSGGQETQYF. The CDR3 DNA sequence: TGTGCCAGCAGTCCCAAATCAGGGGGACAAGAGACCCAGTACTTC.

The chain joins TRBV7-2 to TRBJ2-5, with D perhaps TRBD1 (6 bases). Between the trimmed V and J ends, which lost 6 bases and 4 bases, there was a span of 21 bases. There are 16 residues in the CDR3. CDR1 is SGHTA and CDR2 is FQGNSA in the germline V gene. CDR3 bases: TGTGCCAGCAGTTATGCGAGCAGCGCCAGGGGAGAGACCCAGTACTTC. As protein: CASSYASSARGETQYF.

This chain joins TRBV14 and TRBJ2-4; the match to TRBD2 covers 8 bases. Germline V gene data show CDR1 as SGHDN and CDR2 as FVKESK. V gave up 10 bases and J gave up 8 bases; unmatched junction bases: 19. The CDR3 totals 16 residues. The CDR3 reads CANSRTSRLGLDIQYF. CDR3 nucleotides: TGTGCCAACAGTCGGACTAGCAGGTTGGGTTTGGACATTCAGTACTTC.

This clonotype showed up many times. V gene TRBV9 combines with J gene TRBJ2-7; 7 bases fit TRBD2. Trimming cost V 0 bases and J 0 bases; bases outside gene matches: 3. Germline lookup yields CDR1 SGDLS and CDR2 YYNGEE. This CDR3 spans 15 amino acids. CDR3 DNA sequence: TGTGCCAGCAGCGTAGGGGACTACAGCTCCTACGAGCAGTACTTC. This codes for CASSVGDYSSYEQYF.

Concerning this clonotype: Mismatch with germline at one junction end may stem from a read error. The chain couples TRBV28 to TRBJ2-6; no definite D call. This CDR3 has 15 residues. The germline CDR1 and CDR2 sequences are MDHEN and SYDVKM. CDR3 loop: CASSDSSSEANVLTF. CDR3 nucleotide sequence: TGTGCCAGCAGCGACTCGAGCTCTGAGGCCAACGTCCTGACTTTC. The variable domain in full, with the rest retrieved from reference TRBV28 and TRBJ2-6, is DVKVTQSSRYLVKRTGEKVFLECVQDMDHENMFWYRQDPGLGLRLIYFSYDVKMKEKGDIPEGYSVSREKKERFSLILESASTNQTSMYLCASSDSSSEANVLTFGAGSRLTVL.

In DNA, the CDR3 is TGCAGTGCTAGAGATAACGTTGAAGCTTTCTTT. Protein sequence: CSARDNVEAFF. The rearrangement uses TRBV20-1 and TRBJ1-1; D not certain. V lost 0 bases, J lost 7 bases, and 6 bases lay in between. The germline gives CDR1 DFQATT, CDR2 SNEGSKA (reference sequence). This CDR3 comprises 11 residues.

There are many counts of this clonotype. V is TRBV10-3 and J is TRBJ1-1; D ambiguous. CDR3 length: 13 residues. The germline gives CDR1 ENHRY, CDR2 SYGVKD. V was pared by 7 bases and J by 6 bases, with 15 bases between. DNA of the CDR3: TGTGCCATCACTCGGACCTGGGAGGCTGAAGCTTTCTTT. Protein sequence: CAITRTWEAEAFF.

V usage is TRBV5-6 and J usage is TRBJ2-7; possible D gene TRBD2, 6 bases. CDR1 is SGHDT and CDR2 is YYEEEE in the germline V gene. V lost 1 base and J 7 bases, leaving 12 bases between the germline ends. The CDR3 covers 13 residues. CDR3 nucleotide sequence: TGTGCCAGCAGCTTGTCGGTCGCGGGGGAGCAGTACTTC. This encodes CASSLSVAGEQYF.

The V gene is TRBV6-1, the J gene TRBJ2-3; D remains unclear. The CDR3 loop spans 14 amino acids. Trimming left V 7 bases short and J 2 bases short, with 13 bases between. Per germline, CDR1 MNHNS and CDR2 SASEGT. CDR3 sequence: CASMWQAYTDTQYF. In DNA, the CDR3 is TGTGCCAGCATGTGGCAGGCTTACACAGATACGCAGTATTTT.

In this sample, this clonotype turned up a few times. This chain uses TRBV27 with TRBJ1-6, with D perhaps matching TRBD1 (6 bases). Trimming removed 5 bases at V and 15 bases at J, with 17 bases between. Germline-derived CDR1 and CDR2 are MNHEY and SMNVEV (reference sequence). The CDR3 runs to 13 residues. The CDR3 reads CASSIRTGSDLHF. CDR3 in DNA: TGTGCCAGCAGTATTAGAACAGGGTCGGACCTCCACTTT.

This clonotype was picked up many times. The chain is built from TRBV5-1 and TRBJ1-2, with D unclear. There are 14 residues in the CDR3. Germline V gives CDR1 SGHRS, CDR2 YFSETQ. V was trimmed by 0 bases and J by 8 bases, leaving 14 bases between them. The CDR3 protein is CASSLDYGSRGYTF. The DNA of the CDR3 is TGCGCCAGCAGCTTGGATTACGGATCTAGGGGCTACACCTTC.

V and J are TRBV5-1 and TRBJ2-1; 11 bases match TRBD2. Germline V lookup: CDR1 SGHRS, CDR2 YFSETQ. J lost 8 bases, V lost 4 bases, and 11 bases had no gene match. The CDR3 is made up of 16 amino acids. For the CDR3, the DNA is TGCGCCAGCAGCGCCCTCACTAGCGGGAGTATTGATGAGCAGTTCTTC. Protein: CASSALTSGSIDEQFF.

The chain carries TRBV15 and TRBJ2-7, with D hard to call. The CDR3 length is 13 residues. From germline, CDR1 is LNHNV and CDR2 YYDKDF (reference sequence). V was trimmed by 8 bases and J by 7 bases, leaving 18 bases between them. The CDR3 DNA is TGTGCCACCGCTTTCACTCCTTCGCGTGAGCAGTACTTC. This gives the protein CATAFTPSREQYF.

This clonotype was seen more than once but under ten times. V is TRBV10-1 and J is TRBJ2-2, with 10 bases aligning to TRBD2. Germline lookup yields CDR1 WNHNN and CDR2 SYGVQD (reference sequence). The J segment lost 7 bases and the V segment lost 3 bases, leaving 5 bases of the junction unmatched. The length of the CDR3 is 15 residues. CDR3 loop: CASSEEREGIGELFF. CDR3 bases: TGCGCCAGCAGTGAAGAGCGGGAGGGAATCGGGGAGCTGTTTTTT.

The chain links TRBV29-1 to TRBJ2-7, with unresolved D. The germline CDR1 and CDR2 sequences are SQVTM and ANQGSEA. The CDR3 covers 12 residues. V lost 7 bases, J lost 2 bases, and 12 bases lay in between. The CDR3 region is CSASDTAYEQYF. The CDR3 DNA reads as TGCAGCGCCTCAGACACGGCCTACGAGCAGTACTTC.

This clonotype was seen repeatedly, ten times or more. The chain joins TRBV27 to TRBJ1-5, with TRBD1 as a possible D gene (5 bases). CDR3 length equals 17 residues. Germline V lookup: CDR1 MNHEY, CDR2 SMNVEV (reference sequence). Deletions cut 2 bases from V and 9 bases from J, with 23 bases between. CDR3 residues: CASSLVPPTGGIGPQHF. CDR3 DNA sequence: TGTGCCAGCAGTTTAGTTCCCCCGACGGGGGGAATTGGGCCCCAGCATTTT.

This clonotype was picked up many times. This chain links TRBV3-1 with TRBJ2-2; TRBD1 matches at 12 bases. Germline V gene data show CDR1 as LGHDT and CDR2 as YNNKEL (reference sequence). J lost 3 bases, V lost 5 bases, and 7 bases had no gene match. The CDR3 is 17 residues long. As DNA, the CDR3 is TGTGCCAGCAGCGACCGGGACAGGGGGCCAGACACCGGGGAGCTGTTTTTT. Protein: CASSDRDRGPDTGELFF.

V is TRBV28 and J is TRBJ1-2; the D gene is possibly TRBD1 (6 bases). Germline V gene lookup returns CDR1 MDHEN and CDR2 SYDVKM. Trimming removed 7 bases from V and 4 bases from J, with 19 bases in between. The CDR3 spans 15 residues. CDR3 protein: CASTTRAGEVYGYTF. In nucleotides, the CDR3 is TGTGCCAGCACCACGAGGGCAGGGGAGGTCTATGGCTACACCTTC.